Reported below is one T cell receptor beta chain. Its antigen is unknown. CD45RO-negative, CCR7-positively selected cells formed the naive CD8 fraction, excluding terminally differentiated effector memory CD45RA+ cells. Trimming removed 0 bases at V and 4 bases at J, with 13 bases between. This CDR3 is 16 amino acids long. Germline lookup yields CDR1 SGHTA and CDR2 FQGNSA. This sample stems from a study of shared clonotypes between healthy human individuals. Study-wide results and limits: Lower generation probabilities were found for non-shared clonotypes than for those shared by all four donors.

Using immunoSEQ multiplex PCR, the repertoire was profiled, and TCRdb retains in-frame clones only, with some absent. This table has about 2 million clones, about 94% appearing once. This chain links TRBV7-2 with TRBJ2-1; maybe TRBD2 (6 bases). The source is a young man in good health. Sequenced: naive CD8+ T cells sorted from blood. DNA of the CDR3: TGTGCCAGCAGCTTAGCGCCGGCGGGGACGTACAATGAGCAGTTCTTC. It specifies CASSLAPAGTYNEQFF.